Listed below are T cell receptor beta chains from one sample, sequenced in a study of shared T cell receptors in the human thymus. Produced via immunoSEQ multiplex PCR; TCRdb's table is partial and in-frame only. The sample records 700,000 or so clones, over 75% being singletons. This sample also belongs to another study, concerning human thymus T cells.

The sample was thymocytes. The receptor set was obtained from a girl under three years old with a congenital heart defect. The CDR3 runs from the conserved cysteine through the conserved F or W. The D gene is left open where the match is weak. Clone size appears in some rows only: once, few, many, or a class for an expanded clone.

D gene	clone size	J gene	CDR3 length	V gene	CDR3 protein	CDR3 DNA
TRBD1	NA	TRBJ1-1	19	TRBV5-6	CASSIRDRDDLHMNTEAFF	TGTGCCAGCAGCATACGCGACAGGGACGACTTGCACATGAACACTGAAGCTTTCTTT
TRBD1	NA	TRBJ2-6	17	TRBV10-2	CASIGDSSNSGANVLTF	TGCGCCAGCATTGGGGACAGTTCGAACTCTGGGGCCAACGTCCTGACTTTC
TRBD1	NA	TRBJ1-5	17	TRBV27	CASIPTGTGRENQPQHF	TGTGCCAGCATCCCTACCGGGACAGGGCGGGAGAATCAGCCCCAGCATTTT
NA	NA	TRBJ2-7	14	TRBV25-1	CASSEYSTSYEQYF	TGTGCCAGCAGTGAATATTCGACTTCCTACGAGCAGTACTTC
NA	few	TRBJ1-1	15	TRBV5-1	CASSQGSETDTEAFF	TGCGCCAGCAGTCAGGGAAGCGAGACGGACACTGAAGCTTTCTTT
TRBD1	NA	TRBJ1-6	22	TRBV9	CASSATSTPGTGGDRNNSPLHF	TGTGCCAGCAGCGCGACAAGTACCCCCGGGACAGGGGGCGATCGGAATAATTCACCCCTCCACTTT
TRBD1	NA	TRBJ2-7	17	TRBV4-1	CASSQGTIGDSSYEQYF	TGCGCCAGCAGCCAAGGGACAATTGGGGACAGTTCATACGAGCAGTACTTC
NA	NA	TRBJ1-1	13	TRBV5-1	CASSLRRELEAFF	TGCGCCAGCAGCCTCCGACGGGAGCTTGAAGCTTTCTTT
TRBD1	NA	TRBJ2-2	16	TRBV13	CASSLMGQTYTGELFF	TGTGCCAGCAGCTTAATGGGACAGACCTACACCGGGGAGCTGTTTTTT
TRBD2	NA	TRBJ2-1	18	TRBV4-1	CASSHRTSGGGSYNEQFF	TGCGCCAGCAGCCACCGGACTAGCGGGGGGGGTTCCTACAATGAGCAGTTCTTC
TRBD2	NA	TRBJ2-1	15	TRBV5-6	CASSYGRGVNNEQFF	TGTGCCAGCAGTTATGGGCGGGGGGTAAACAATGAGCAGTTCTTC
NA	NA	TRBJ2-2	21	TRBV9	CASSRCPDPEIGGSNTGELFF	TGTGCCAGCAGTCGATGCCCAGACCCTGAAATTGGGGGGTCGAACACCGGGGAGCTGTTTTTT
NA	NA	TRBJ2-7	13	TRBV6-4	CASLGGGRNEQYF	TGTGCCAGCTTGGGGGGGGGCAGGAACGAGCAGTACTTC
NA	NA	TRBJ1-3	18	TRBV5-1	CASSLGLGHTPSGNTIYF	TGCGCCAGCAGCTTGGGCTTGGGACATACCCCCTCTGGAAACACCATATATTTT
NA	NA	TRBJ1-1	11	TRBV20-1	CSALTHTEAFF	TGCAGTGCCCTCACACACACTGAAGCTTTCTTT
NA	NA	TRBJ2-1	16	TRBV2	CAMITAEGMDHNEQFF	TGTGCCATGATAACTGCGGAGGGTATGGATCACAATGAGCAGTTCTTC
NA	NA	TRBJ1-4	15	TRBV5-5	CASSFREATNEKLFF	TGTGCCAGCAGCTTCAGGGAGGCAACTAATGAAAAACTGTTTTTT
TRBD2	NA	TRBJ2-3	15	TRBV5-5	CASSLHRGVPGTQYF	TGTGCCAGCAGCTTGCATCGGGGGGTTCCCGGTACGCAGTATTTT
TRBD1	NA	TRBJ1-1	17	TRBV10-1	CASSEWTGYHMNTEAFF	TGCGCCAGCAGTGAGTGGACAGGGTACCACATGAACACTGAAGCTTTCTTT
TRBD2	NA	TRBJ2-3	18	TRBV11-2	CASSLGSWLAEHTDTQYF	TGTGCCAGCAGCTTAGGCTCTTGGCTAGCGGAACACACAGATACGCAGTATTTT
NA	NA	TRBJ1-1	16	TRBV4-1	CASSQDRGGVNTEAFF	TGCGCCAGCAGCCAAGATCGAGGAGGGGTAAACACTGAAGCTTTCTTT
NA	NA	TRBJ1-1	15	TRBV4-1	CASSQETVMNTEAFF	TGCGCCAGCAGCCAAGAGACAGTGATGAACACTGAAGCTTTCTTT
NA	NA	TRBJ2-7	13	TRBV2	CASRYRVDYEQYF	TGTGCCAGCAGATACAGGGTAGACTACGAGCAGTACTTC
NA	NA	TRBJ1-3	14	TRBV6-5	CASSEEGRGNTIYF	TGTGCCAGCAGCGAGGAGGGACGGGGGAACACCATATATTTT
TRBD1	NA	TRBJ1-2	18	TRBV9	CASSVDGWRDRVNYGYTF	TGTGCCAGCAGCGTAGATGGTTGGCGGGACAGGGTGAACTATGGCTACACCTTC
NA	NA	TRBJ2-5	14	TRBV30	CAWSVRAGQETQYF	TGTGCCTGGAGTGTACGCGCAGGCCAAGAGACCCAGTACTTC
TRBD1	NA	TRBJ1-1	14	TRBV4-1	CASRTGGRHTEAFF	TGCGCCAGCAGAACAGGGGGCAGACACACTGAAGCTTTCTTT
NA	NA	TRBJ1-3	16	TRBV6-6	CASRVPTANSGNTIYF	TGTGCCAGCAGGGTCCCGACAGCCAACTCTGGAAACACCATATATTTT
TRBD1	NA	TRBJ1-2	15	TRBV5-5	CASSFSVGQIYGYTF	TGTGCCAGCAGCTTCAGCGTGGGACAGATCTATGGCTACACCTTC
TRBD1	NA	TRBJ2-7	14	TRBV5-4	CASSSTGDLLEQYF	TGTGCCAGCAGCTCGACAGGGGATCTCCTCGAGCAGTACTTC
NA	NA	TRBJ1-1	11	TRBV28	CASSSNTEAFF	TGTGCCAGCAGCAGTAACACTGAAGCTTTCTTT
TRBD1	NA	TRBJ1-1	15	TRBV5-1	CASSSIFSGGTEAFF	TGCGCCAGCAGCTCAATCTTCTCAGGGGGCACTGAAGCTTTCTTT
TRBD1	NA	TRBJ1-2	14	TRBV4-1	CASSQDMGQGGYTF	TGCGCCAGCAGCCAAGATATGGGACAGGGCGGCTACACCTTC
NA	NA	TRBJ1-2	14	TRBV7-9	CASSYTSLTDGYTF	TGTGCCAGCAGCTACACAAGTTTAACCGATGGCTACACCTTC
NA	NA	TRBJ2-7	16	TRBV6-6	CASSYSSGGISYEQYF	TGTGCCAGCAGTTACTCGTCTGGGGGGATCTCCTACGAGCAGTACTTC
NA	NA	TRBJ2-3	17	TRBV11-2	CASSLGTTANATDTQYF	TGTGCCAGCAGCTTAGGGACGACAGCCAATGCCACAGATACGCAGTATTTT
NA	once	TRBJ1-6	17	TRBV6-1	CASSESRGSSYNSPLHF	TGTGCCAGCAGTGAAAGCCGGGGATCGTCCTATAATTCACCCCTCCACTTT
NA	NA	TRBJ2-1	15	TRBV5-4	CASSSGVSSYNEQFF	TGTGCCAGCAGCTCGGGGGTCAGCTCCTACAATGAGCAGTTCTTC
TRBD1	once	TRBJ1-1	16	TRBV28	CASSLDRVFSKTEAFF	TGTGCCAGCAGTTTAGACAGGGTGTTTAGTAAAACTGAAGCTTTCTTT
TRBD1	few	TRBJ1-5	17	TRBV28	CASSSGWGQGYNQPQHF	TGTGCCAGCAGTTCCGGCTGGGGACAGGGGTACAATCAGCCCCAGCATTTT
NA	NA	TRBJ1-2	15	TRBV30	CAWSVQSGSDYGYTF	TGTGCCTGGAGTGTACAATCAGGGTCCGACTATGGCTACACCTTC
NA	NA	TRBJ1-2	15	TRBV4-3	CASSQDNRNDYGYTF	TGCGCCAGCAGCCAAGATAACAGGAACGATTATGGCTACACCTTC
NA	NA	TRBJ2-7	13	TRBV4-1	CASSQTPPGEQYF	TGCGCCAGCAGCCAGACTCCGCCCGGGGAGCAGTACTTC
NA	NA	TRBJ1-1	15	TRBV5-4	CASSLWSPGPAEAFF	TGTGCCAGCAGCTTGTGGTCCCCAGGGCCGGCTGAAGCTTTCTTT
TRBD2	NA	TRBJ2-1	19	TRBV2	CASSESRSSGGPTYNEQFF	TGTGCCAGCAGTGAATCCCGGAGTAGCGGGGGCCCAACCTACAATGAGCAGTTCTTC
NA	few	TRBJ2-6	17	TRBV4-3	CASSQEPGPPWANVLTF	TGCGCCAGCAGCCAAGAGCCAGGGCCACCCTGGGCCAACGTCCTGACTTTC
NA	NA	TRBJ2-7	21	TRBV7-8	CASSLSSGRGLDDVGPYEQYF	TGTGCCAGCAGCTTAAGTTCTGGTCGAGGACTTGATGATGTAGGGCCTTACGAGCAGTACTTC
NA	NA	TRBJ2-7	13	TRBV7-2	CASSHSYPYEQYF	TGTGCCAGCAGCCACTCTTATCCCTACGAGCAGTACTTC
NA	NA	TRBJ1-1	15	TRBV5-1	CASFGLRGNSSEAFF	TGCGCCAGCTTCGGTTTAAGGGGTAATAGCTCTGAAGCTTTCTTT
TRBD1	NA	TRBJ1-5	17	TRBV7-9	CASSFTGTGSVGQPQHF	TGTGCCAGCAGCTTTACCGGGACAGGCTCGGTGGGTCAGCCCCAGCATTTT
NA	NA	TRBJ2-1	12	TRBV18	CASSRTGFEQFF	TGTGCCAGCTCACGAACAGGTTTTGAGCAGTTCTTC
NA	NA	TRBJ1-2	16	TRBV19	CASSVGGQGGIRGYTF	TGTGCCAGTAGTGTCGGTGGGCAGGGCGGTATTCGTGGCTACACCTTC